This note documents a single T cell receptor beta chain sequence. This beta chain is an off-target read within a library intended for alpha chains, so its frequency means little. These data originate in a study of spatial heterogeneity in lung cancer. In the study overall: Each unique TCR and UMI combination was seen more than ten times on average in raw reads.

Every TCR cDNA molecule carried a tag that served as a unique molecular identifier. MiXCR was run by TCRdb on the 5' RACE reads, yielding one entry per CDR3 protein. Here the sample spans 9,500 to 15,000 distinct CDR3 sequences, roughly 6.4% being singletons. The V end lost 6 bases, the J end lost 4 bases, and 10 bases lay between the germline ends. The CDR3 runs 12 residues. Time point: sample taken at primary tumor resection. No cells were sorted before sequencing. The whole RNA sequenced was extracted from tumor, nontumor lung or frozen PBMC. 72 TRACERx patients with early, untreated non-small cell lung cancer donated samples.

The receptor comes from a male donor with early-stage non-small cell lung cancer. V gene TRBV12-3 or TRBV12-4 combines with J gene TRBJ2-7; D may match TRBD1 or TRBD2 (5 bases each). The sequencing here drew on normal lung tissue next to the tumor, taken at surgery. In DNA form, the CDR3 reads TGTGCCAGCAGCGCCGGGACGTACGAGCAGTACTTC. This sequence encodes CASSAGTYEQYF.